The rows below give T cell receptor beta chains drawn from one sample of a study of blood T cell repertoires in COVID-19. The protocol was immunoSEQ multiplex PCR, while the TCRdb copy is restricted to in-frame clones and leaves out a portion. This table holds approximately 140,000 clones, 84% found once. The sample consisted of peripheral blood. Receptors originate from a man in his 70s with acute or convalescent COVID-19. Both conserved end residues are part of each CDR3. The D gene is left open where the match is weak. The size entry is marked missing in some rows and otherwise reads once, few, many or a size class.

size	V	J	D	DNA	CDR3
few	TRBV4-2	TRBJ2-7	.	TGTGCCAGCAGCCAGGGCAGTACCTACGAGCAGTACTTC	CASSQGSTYEQYF
.	TRBV6-6	TRBJ2-1	.	TGTGCCAGCAGTTTCCTGGGCGGGCCCTACAATGAGCAGTTCTTC	CASSFLGGPYNEQFF
few	TRBV6-6	TRBJ2-7	TRBD1	TGTGCCAGCGCACGACAGGGGCCCTACGAGCAGTACTTC	CASARQGPYEQYF
.	TRBV6-6	TRBJ1-2	TRBD1	TGTGCCAGCAGTAGGGACAGGAACCCTAACTATGGCTACACCTTC	CASSRDRNPNYGYTF
.	TRBV24-1	TRBJ2-1	.	TGTGCCACCAGTGGACAGGAAACGGGTTACAATGAGCAGTTCTTC	CATSGQETGYNEQFF
once	TRBV13	TRBJ1-4	.	TGTGCCAGCAGCTTAGCGGCAGGAGGAAATGAAAAACTGTTTTTT	CASSLAAGGNEKLFF
.	TRBV7-8	TRBJ2-1	TRBD1	TGTGCCAGCAGACTTTCAGGGGGCGCCTACAATGAGCAGTTCTTC	CASRLSGGAYNEQFF
.	TRBV21-1	TRBJ1-4	.	TGTGCCAGCAGGAAGGGGATTCGAGGTAATGAAAAACTGTTTTTT	CASRKGIRGNEKLFF
.	TRBV5-6	TRBJ2-1	TRBD1	TGTGCCAGCATCAAGACAGGGGGCGTCTACAATGAGCAGTTCTTC	CASIKTGGVYNEQFF
.	TRBV2	TRBJ1-5	TRBD1	TGTGCCAGCACCTGGACAGGGCGGAATCAGCCCCAGCATTTT	CASTWTGRNQPQHF
.	TRBV29-1	TRBJ2-1	.	TGCAGCGTGAGAAGGGCAGGGGACCACAATGAGCAGTTCTTC	CSVRRAGDHNEQFF
few	TRBV19	TRBJ1-1	.	TGTGCCAGTAGTTTCCCGGGGAAGAACACTGAAGCTTTCTTT	CASSFPGKNTEAFF
once	TRBV5-6	TRBJ1-2	.	TGTGCCAGCAGCTTGATATCTGTTAACTATGGCTACACCTTC	CASSLISVNYGYTF
.	TRBV5-1	TRBJ2-2	.	TGCGCCAGCAGCCTGGACCCCACTAGTATCGACCAGAACACCGGGGAGCTGTTTTTT	CASSLDPTSIDQNTGELFF
once	TRBV6-1	TRBJ1-4	.	TGTGCCAGCAGTGAAGCATTAACAACTAATGAAAAACTGTTTTTT	CASSEALTTNEKLFF